These T cell receptor beta chains were read from a single sample in a study of T cell responses to AZD1222 COVID-19 vaccine. Only in-frame clones appear in the TCRdb table, and some are missing; sequencing was by immunoSEQ multiplex PCR. The data hold some 25,000 clones, with over 75% observed a single time. The sequences come from peripheral blood, collected 28 days after the second AZD1222 dose. The receptors derive from an adult who received the AZD1222 COVID-19 vaccine. The CDR3 runs from the conserved cysteine through the conserved F or W. Each record gives: V gene, CDR3 length, J gene, CDR3 protein.

>TRBV18|13|TRBJ2-3
CASLPTSLDTQYF
>TRBV5-1|14|TRBJ2-1
CASSASGMGNEQFF
>TRBV12-3/TRBV12-4|13|TRBJ2-1
CASSPSAGGLRFF
>TRBV19|18|TRBJ1-2
CASSIFRQGPTDNYGYTF
>TRBV15|15|TRBJ2-5
CATSRVWGGEETQYF
>TRBV7-2|15|TRBJ2-1
CASSTSGSSYNEQFF
>TRBV2|13|TRBJ1-6
CASSRDYNSPLHF
>TRBV4-1|12|TRBJ2-2
CAGGGTTGELFF
>TRBV11-1|15|TRBJ2-1
CASSLEGSSYNEQFF
>TRBV7-6|17|TRBJ1-2
CASSSRLHGRGGGGYTF
>TRBV11-2|16|TRBJ2-7
CASSLDLESMGYEQYF
>TRBV4-2|16|TRBJ2-4
CASSQTGTSGSDIQYF
>TRBV3-1/TRBV3-2|17|TRBJ1-2
CASSQVRGHYVNYGYTF
>TRBV24-1|16|TRBJ2-2
CATSGHSPTNTGELFF
>TRBV5-1|14|TRBJ1-4
CASKEPGQREKLFF
>TRBV5-6|13|TRBJ2-1
CASSLGGSNEQFF
>TRBV28|14|TRBJ1-3
CASMGQNSGNTIYF